The clone carrying this T cell receptor beta chain was observed a few times. The ends were cut back, 5 bases at V and 1 base at J, with 15 bases in the middle. This CDR3 spans 16 amino acids. Germline assignment: CDR1 SNHLY and CDR2 FYNNEI. This specimen belongs to a study of blood T cell repertoires in COVID-19. Study in general: Acute and convalescent COVID-19 samples came from the United States, Italy and Spain. Sources were T cells, B-cell-depleted T cells, or PBMCs; the material itself was cDNA or gDNA.

TCRdb keeps only in-frame clones here, not all; method: immunoSEQ multiplex PCR. This sample carries approximately 240,000 clones, more than 65% of them seen once, and the ten largest clones take about 2.4%. This TCR was recovered from a woman aged 60 to 75 with acute or convalescent COVID-19. The chain couples TRBV2 to TRBJ1-3; perhaps TRBD1 as D (6 bases). The source material was peripheral blood. The chain's CDR3 is CASSKDSPGSGNTIYF. CDR3 DNA sequence: TGTGCCAGCAGTAAGGACAGTCCAGGATCTGGAAACACCATATATTTT.